The TCR beta chain described here comes from a study of PD-L1 blockade in urothelial cancer. Study-level information: Administration of atezolizumab to patients began around 2014, at 1,200 mg intravenously every 3 weeks. Patients had undergone 0 to 3 prior chemotherapy regimens. T cell content in blood samples showed a median of around 140,000.

This clone was seen only once. Assay: immunoSEQ multiplex PCR; the TCRdb copy retains only in-frame clones and omits some. The sample records tens of thousands of clones, approximately 81% being singletons. Germline V gene sequence: CDR1 MNHEY, CDR2 SVGAGI. The length of the CDR3 is 14 residues. The V end lost 10 bases, the J end lost 1 base, and 14 bases lay between the germline ends. Time point specified: pretreatment peripheral blood. The source is a man aged 70-80 years with urothelial cancer. Specimen: PBMCs, collected around atezolizumab (anti-PD-L1) treatment. V usage is TRBV6-5 and J usage is TRBJ1-3; D gene uncertain. DNA of the CDR3: TGTGCCACCCAGATTGGGAGGTCTGGAAACACCATATATTTT. Its protein is CATQIGRSGNTIYF.